What follows are 14 T cell receptor beta chains derived from one specimen sequenced in a study of T cell responses to AZD1222 COVID-19 vaccine. Measured with immunoSEQ multiplex PCR; TCRdb has only the in-frame clones, and not every one. The sample carries 75,000 to 95,000 clones, around 84% recorded once. The specimen comprised peripheral blood, sampled on day 0 of AZD1222 vaccination. These receptors came from an adult in good health.

The CDR3 region is CSASGLAGARSTDTQYF. In DNA, the CDR3 is TGCAGTGCTAGTGGGCTAGCGGGGGCCCGTAGCACAGATACGCAGTATTTT. The chain joins TRBV20-1 to TRBJ2-3, with 10 bases aligning to TRBD2. This CDR3 is built from 17 residues. CDR1 is DFQATT, CDR2 SNEGSKA, per germline (reference sequence). V was pared by 3 bases and J by 0 bases, with 9 bases of the junction left unmatched.

The rearrangement joins TRBV6-5 to TRBJ1-1; no reliable D call. This CDR3 contains 15 residues. Germline V gene data show CDR1 as MNHEY and CDR2 as SVGAGI. The V gene lost 2 bases and the J gene lost 0 bases, with 10 bases spanning the gap. CDR3 coding DNA: TGTGCCAGCAGTTACGGTGCAGGAGTGAACACTGAAGCTTTCTTT. This encodes CASSYGAGVNTEAFF.

DNA of the CDR3: TGTGCCAGCAGCCCCGGGGACGGCCCCTACGAGCAGTACTTC. Translation: CASSPGDGPYEQYF. V is TRBV11-3 and J is TRBJ2-7; D tentatively fits TRBD1 or TRBD2 (5 bases each). Germline CDR1 SGHNT, CDR2 YENEEA. V lost 5 bases, J lost 2 bases, and 13 bases lay in between. CDR3 size: 14 residues.

J is TRBJ2-7 and V is TRBV6-2 or TRBV6-3, with D possibly being TRBD1 or TRBD2 (6 bases each). Germline CDR1 MNHEY, CDR2 SVGEGT. This CDR3 is 16 amino acids long. Trimming pared 2 bases from V and 2 bases from J, leaving 16 bases between. CDR3 protein: CASSYRGSEGAYEQYF. The CDR3 DNA sequence: TGTGCCAGCAGTTACAGGGGGTCGGAGGGAGCCTACGAGCAGTACTTC.

The rearrangement joins TRBV18 to TRBJ1-5; D unclear. CDR1 and CDR2 from the germline V gene are KGHSH and LQKENI. Trimming removed 3 bases at V and 7 bases at J, with 22 bases between. There are 17 residues in the CDR3. The CDR3 region has the DNA TGTGCCAGCTCACCGAACCCCCCGGGTTCACGACCCCAGCCCCAGCATTTT. Its protein product is CASSPNPPGSRPQPQHF.

The chain uses TRBV6-4 and TRBJ2-3, with D possibly matching TRBD1 (5 bases). Trimming pared 6 bases from V and 2 bases from J, leaving 12 bases between. CDR1 MRHNA and CDR2 SNTAGT come from the germline V gene. There are 14 residues in the CDR3. CDR3 in amino acids: CASRDKVYTDTQYF. CDR3 nucleotides: TGTGCCAGCAGGGACAAGGTGTACACAGATACGCAGTATTTT.

The chain combines TRBV7-3 with TRBJ2-5; TRBD2 might be the D (6 bases). This CDR3 is 14 amino acids long. The germline V and J ends were trimmed by 5 bases and 2 bases, with 12 bases remaining between them. Germline lookup yields CDR1 SGHTA and CDR2 FQGTGA. For the CDR3, the DNA is TGTGCCAGCAGCCCGACGGGACTGCAAGAGACCCAGTACTTC. Its protein is CASSPTGLQETQYF.

This clone was seen more than once but under ten times. In the same sample, other DNA sequences code for this CDR3. The chain couples TRBV7-9 to TRBJ2-7; D call uncertain. Trimming shortened V by 2 bases and J by 3 bases, and 5 bases separated the two germline ends. There are 12 residues in the CDR3. From germline, CDR1 is SEHNR and CDR2 FQNEAQ (reference sequence). The CDR3: CASSLPGYEQYF. CDR3 bases: TGTGCCAGCAGCTTACCGGGCTACGAGCAGTACTTC.

This clone occurred once. This chain joins TRBV7-9 and TRBJ1-5; a possible D gene is TRBD1 (6 bases). Trimming stripped 1 base from V and 2 bases from J, with 9 bases between. The CDR3 extends over 15 amino acids. Germline V CDR1 and CDR2: SEHNR, FQNEAQ (reference sequence). CDR3 nucleotide sequence: TGTGCCAGCAGCTTAGGGGGGCAGGGCAATCAGCCCCAGCATTTT. Translating it yields CASSLGGQGNQPQHF.

In this sample, this clone turned up once. This rearrangement joins TRBV28 to TRBJ1-2; 9 nucleotides line up with TRBD1. CDR3 length: 15 amino acids. Germline CDR1 is MDHEN and CDR2 is SYDVKM. The J segment lost 6 bases and the V segment lost 3 bases, leaving 8 bases of the junction unmatched. DNA of the CDR3: TGTGCCAGCAGTTTGGGGGACAGGGAGCTTCATGGCTACACCTTC. This encodes CASSLGDRELHGYTF.

V gene TRBV7-2 combines with J gene TRBJ1-5, with D possibly being TRBD1 (5 bases). CDR1 and CDR2 from the germline V gene are SGHTA and FQGNSA. The CDR3 covers 14 residues. V was trimmed by 1 base and J by 6 bases, leaving 10 bases between them. The CDR3 DNA reads TGTGCCAGCAGCTTAGGGGGACGGGGTCAGCCCCAGCATTTT. Its translation: CASSLGGRGQPQHF.

V usage is TRBV7-6 and J usage is TRBJ1-1, with no clear D. The CDR3 is 15 amino acids. Germline CDR1 is SGHVS and CDR2 is FNYEAQ. The V gene lost 2 bases and the J gene lost 1 base, with 11 bases spanning the gap. CDR3 sequence reads: CASSLLSLTNTEAFF. CDR3 sequence (DNA): TGTGCCAGCAGCTTACTATCTTTGACGAACACTGAAGCTTTCTTT.

A few counts support this clone. The rearrangement joins TRBV5-1 to TRBJ2-3; 7 bases align to TRBD1. The CDR3 sequence is 15 residues long. Per germline, CDR1 SGHRS and CDR2 YFSETQ. After removal of 5 bases from V and 2 bases from J, the junction contained 8 bases not matched to a gene. The CDR3 is CASRPQGEATDTQYF. The CDR3 DNA sequence: TGCGCCAGCAGACCGCAGGGGGAAGCCACAGATACGCAGTATTTT.

The genes are TRBV28 and TRBJ1-5, with D perhaps matching TRBD1 (5 bases). The CDR3 runs to 14 residues. The germline CDR1 and CDR2 sequences are MDHEN and SYDVKM. V lost 7 bases, J lost 4 bases, and 14 bases lay in between. The CDR3 coding sequence is TGTGCCAGCAAGCAAGGGACGGTGAATCAGCCCCAGCATTTT. It is translated as CASKQGTVNQPQHF.